This TCR beta chain comes out of a study of early T cells in non-severe SARS-CoV-2 infection. TCRdb re-called the 5' RACE reads through MiXCR, storing one row per CDR3 protein. The sample holds 70,000 to 90,000 distinct CDR3 sequences; about 12% are singletons and the top ten take more than 3%. J was trimmed by 3 bases and V by 5 bases; bases with no gene match: 8. The CDR3 runs 15 residues. Germline V gene sequence: CDR1 SGHAT, CDR2 FQDESV (reference sequence). This rearrangement joins TRBV11-1 to TRBJ2-5, with 8 bases lining up with TRBD2. This receptor was identified in an adult who was a healthcare worker with PCR-confirmed SARS-CoV-2 infection or an uninfected control (not recorded which). The sequenced sample was whole blood. The CDR3 bases are TGTGCCAGCAGCACAAGTAGCGGGAAGGAAGAGACCCAGTACTTC. Encoded protein: CASSTSSGKEETQYF.